The 5 T cell receptor beta chains in this list originate from one sample, sequenced in a study of control samples from healthy donors and cancer patients. The repertoire was sequenced with immunoSEQ multiplex PCR; TCRdb's copy has only in-frame clones and lacks some. The sample consists of about 77,000 clones, approximately 92% of them appearing once. Sequencing input: blood. The receptors were gathered from a woman aged 55-69 years in good health.

The J gene is TRBJ1-1, the V gene TRBV15; tentatively, D is TRBD1 (5 bases). With 1 base removed from V and 7 bases from J, the gap between germline ends came to 10 bases. Germline CDR1 reads LNHNV; CDR2 reads YYDKDF (reference sequence). There are 13 residues in the CDR3. CDR3 loop: CATSRVATDEAFF. CDR3 sequence (DNA): TGTGCCACCAGCAGAGTAGCGACAGATGAAGCTTTCTTT.

The chain carries TRBV11-2 and TRBJ2-3; possibly TRBD1 or TRBD2 for D (5 bases each). V lost 1 base and J lost 2, with 19 bases in between. Germline V CDR1 and CDR2: SGHAT, FQNNGV. There are 18 residues in the CDR3. CDR3 nucleotide sequence: TGTGCCAGCAGCTTAGTATCGCCTCTCGGGGCCATCACAGATACGCAGTATTTT. Protein: CASSLVSPLGAITDTQYF.

The chain uses TRBV5-6 and TRBJ1-2, with 11 bases aligning to TRBD1. CDR1 is SGHDT, CDR2 YYEEEE, per germline. Trimming cost V 6 bases and J 8 bases; bases outside gene matches: 15. The CDR3 has 16 amino acids. The CDR3 DNA follows: TGTGCCAGCATCCTTAGTGGGACAGGGGGTCTGAGCGGCTACACCTTC. This gives the protein CASILSGTGGLSGYTF.

The chain joins TRBV11-1 to TRBJ2-7; 9 bases are a match to TRBD2. This CDR3 has 14 amino acids. V was pared by 5 bases and J by 2 bases, with 4 bases of the junction left unmatched. Germline V gene lookup returns CDR1 SGHAT and CDR2 FQDESV (reference sequence). In nucleotides, the CDR3 is TGTGCCAGCAGCAAACAGCGGGGGGCCTACGAGCAGTACTTC. Translating it yields CASSKQRGAYEQYF.

V usage is TRBV10-3 and J usage is TRBJ1-4; a weak D match, TRBD1 (5 bases). The V gene's germline CDR1 is ENHRY and CDR2 SYGVKD. The V and J ends lost 2 bases and 7 bases respectively, with 17 bases between them. CDR3 length equals 16 residues. Here the CDR3 DNA reads TGTGCCATCAGTGAGGCGACCGGGACCCGTAGTGAAAAACTGTTTTTT. It specifies CAISEATGTRSEKLFF.